The 10 T cell receptor beta chains presented below share a single source sample, sequenced in a study of shared clonotypes between healthy human individuals. The repertoire was sequenced with immunoSEQ multiplex PCR; TCRdb's copy has only in-frame clones and lacks some. This table has some 2,000,000 clones, roughly 95% appearing once. CD8 cells regarded as naive lacked CD45RO, were positively chosen for CCR7, and omitted terminally differentiated effector memory CD45RA+ cells. The sequenced sample was naive CD8+ T cells sorted from blood. Source of these receptors: a man younger than 30 in good health.

The chain carries TRBV14 and TRBJ1-5; 8 bases align to TRBD1. J lost 0 bases, V lost 4 bases, and 20 bases had no gene match. The germline gives CDR1 SGHDN, CDR2 FVKESK. This CDR3 is built from 21 residues. The CDR3 bases are TGTGCCAGCAGCCCCCCAGGGGGCGCGGGAGCAACGGAGTATAGCAATCAGCCCCAGCATTTT. Translation gives CASSPPGGAGATEYSNQPQHF.

The V gene is TRBV30, the J gene TRBJ2-7, with 8 bases that match TRBD2. This CDR3 region has 13 residues. V trimming: 4 bases; J trimming: 4 bases; junction bases outside the gene matches: 6. Looked up from germline, CDR1 is GTSNPN and CDR2 is SVGIG (reference sequence). CDR3 in DNA: TGTGCCTGGACCGGGGGGGGCTCTTACGAGCAGTACTTC. Translation: CAWTGGGSYEQYF.

This chain links TRBV9 with TRBJ1-2, with unresolved D. From germline, CDR1 is SGDLS and CDR2 YYNGEE. This CDR3 is 13 amino acids long. Deletions cut 4 bases from V and 2 bases from J, with 9 bases between. CDR3 DNA: TGTGCCAGCAGCTTCCGGTTAAACTATGGCTACACCTTC. Residues: CASSFRLNYGYTF.

This chain connects TRBV6-5 to TRBJ2-7, with 8 nucleotides matching TRBD1. The CDR3 runs to 13 residues. From germline, CDR1 is MNHEY and CDR2 SVGAGI. The ends lost 7 bases at V and 11 bases at J; junction bases unmatched: 13. The CDR3, as DNA: TGTGCCAGCACCCATTATTCGACAGGGGAGGAGTACTTC. This sequence encodes CASTHYSTGEEYF.

This rearrangement joins TRBV28 to TRBJ1-5, with 7 bases identical to TRBD1. This CDR3 has 18 amino acids. Germline CDR1 MDHEN, CDR2 SYDVKM. V shed 7 bases and J 1 base; nucleotides not matched to a gene: 16. The CDR3 DNA follows: TGTGCCAGCACCATCAGGGGGAGCACTGCTTCGAGCAATCAGCCCCAGCATTTT. Its protein product is CASTIRGSTASSNQPQHF.

This chain uses TRBV27 with TRBJ2-7; maybe TRBD1 (6 bases). V was pared by 3 bases and J by 5 bases, with 11 bases between. The germline V gene encodes CDR1 MNHEY and CDR2 SMNVEV (reference sequence). The CDR3 has 13 amino acids. The CDR3 loop is CASSLVGAHEQYF. The CDR3 DNA is TGTGCCAGCAGTTTGGTGGGGGCTCACGAGCAGTACTTC.

A remark on this clone: The sample holds other DNA sequences that translate to the same CDR3. The V call is TRBV7-9, the J call TRBJ2-3; the D is unclear. The V gene's germline CDR1 is SEHNR and CDR2 FQNEAQ (reference sequence). V dropped 3 bases and J dropped 6 bases, with 7 bases sitting between them. The CDR3 runs 12 residues. The CDR3 DNA follows: TGTGCCAGCAGCTTTGGTGGGGATACGCAGTATTTT. Translated: CASSFGGDTQYF.

Only one count was recorded for this clone. V gene TRBV2 combines with J gene TRBJ2-7, with 9 bases identical to TRBD1. The V segment lost 7 bases and the J segment 3 bases; nucleotides outside the gene matches: 4. The CDR3 is 13 amino acids. Germline V gene lookup returns CDR1 SNHLY and CDR2 FYNNEI. The CDR3 reads CASTRTGVYEQYF. DNA of the CDR3: TGTGCCAGCACTAGGACAGGGGTCTACGAGCAGTACTTC.

As regards this clone: Its ends do not fully match the called genes, so a read error is possible. V is TRBV7-7 and J is TRBJ2-1; D might be TRBD1 (6 bases). The germline gives CDR1 SSHAT, CDR2 FNYEAQ (reference sequence). This CDR3 is 14 amino acids long. The CDR3 region is CASSPGGSRNEQFF. Written as DNA, the CDR3 is TGTGCTAGCAGCCCTGGGGGCTCCCGGAATGAGCAGTTCTTC.

The gene calls are TRBV2 and TRBJ2-6; TRBD1 is a possible D gene (5 bases). The CDR3 loop spans 16 amino acids. Per the germline V gene, CDR1 is SNHLY and CDR2 is FYNNEI. V gave up 10 bases and J gave up 0 bases, with 16 bases separating them. The CDR3 nucleotides read TGTGCCATCTTGACTCAGGGCCACTCTGGGGCCAACGTCCTGACTTTC. Residues: CAILTQGHSGANVLTF.